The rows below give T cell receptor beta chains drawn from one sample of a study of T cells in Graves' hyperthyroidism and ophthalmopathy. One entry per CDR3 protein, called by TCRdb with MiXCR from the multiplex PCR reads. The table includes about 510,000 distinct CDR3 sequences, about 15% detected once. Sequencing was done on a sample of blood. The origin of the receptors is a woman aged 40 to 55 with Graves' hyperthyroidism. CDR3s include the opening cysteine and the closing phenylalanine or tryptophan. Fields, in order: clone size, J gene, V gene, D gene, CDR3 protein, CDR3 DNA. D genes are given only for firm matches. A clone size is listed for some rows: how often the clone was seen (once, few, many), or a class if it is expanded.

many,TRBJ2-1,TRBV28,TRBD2,CASRSGLAGLSQFF,TGTGCCAGCAGATCGGGGCTAGCGGGACTCTCGCAGTTCTTC
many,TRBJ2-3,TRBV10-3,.,CAISVGGASTDTQYF,TGTGCCATCAGTGTAGGCGGCGCTAGCACAGATACGCAGTATTTT
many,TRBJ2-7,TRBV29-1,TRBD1,CSVEGAGGYEQYF,TGCAGCGTTGAAGGGGCAGGGGGCTACGAGCAGTACTTC
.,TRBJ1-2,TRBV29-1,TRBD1,CNVEESGTGYYGYTF,TGCAACGTTGAAGAGTCCGGGACAGGGTACTATGGCTACACCTTC
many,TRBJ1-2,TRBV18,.,CASSTRTGYTF,TGTGCCAGCTCTACACGAACGGGCTACACCTTC
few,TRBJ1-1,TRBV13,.,CASSGAQVNTEAFF,TGTGCCAGCAGCGGCGCGCAGGTGAACACTGAAGCTTTCTTT
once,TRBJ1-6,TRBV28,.,CASSLPGQFSSYNSPLHF,TGTGCCAGCAGTTTACCCGGACAGTTCAGCTCCTATAATTCACCCCTCCACTTT
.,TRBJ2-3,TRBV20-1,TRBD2,CSAPSSGRAGGTDTQYF,TGCAGTGCCCCCTCTAGCGGGAGGGCTGGGGGCACAGATACGCAGTATTTT
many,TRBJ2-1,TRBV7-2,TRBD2,CASSRRPLAGENNEQFF,TGTGCCAGCAGCAGAAGGCCCCTAGCGGGAGAGAACAATGAGCAGTTCTTC
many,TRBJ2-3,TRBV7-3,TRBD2,CASSQGTSARTDTQYF,TGTGCCAGCAGCCAAGGGACTAGCGCGCGCACAGATACGCAGTATTTT
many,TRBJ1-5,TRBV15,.,CATSLRGFQPQHF,TGTGCCACCAGCCTGAGGGGGTTTCAGCCCCAGCATTTT
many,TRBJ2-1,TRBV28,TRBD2,CASLTGGPVANEQFF,TGTGCCAGCTTAACGGGAGGGCCAGTTGCAAATGAGCAGTTCTTC
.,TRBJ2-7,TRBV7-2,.,CASSPGVLSYEQYF,TGTGCCAGCAGCCCAGGGGTCCTCTCCTACGAGCAGTACTTC
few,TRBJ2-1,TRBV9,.,CASSFSGPTGDEQFF,TGTGCCAGCAGCTTTAGCGGCCCAACGGGCGATGAGCAGTTCTTC
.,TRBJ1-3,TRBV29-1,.,CSVEVALGGTSGNTIYF,TGCAGCGTCGAAGTAGCCCTGGGAGGCACCTCTGGAAACACCATATATTTT
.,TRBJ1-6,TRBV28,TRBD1,CASSRQGRYNSPPHF,TGTGCCAGCAGTAGACAGGGACGATATAATTCACCCCCCCACTTT
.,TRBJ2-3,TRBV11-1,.,CASSPRGAGPFYTDTQYF,TGTGCCAGCAGCCCACGGGGAGCCGGTCCCTTCTACACAGATACGCAGTATTTT
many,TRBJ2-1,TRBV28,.,CASSVDSLPGEQFF,TGTGCCAGCAGCGTCGACAGCCTACCGGGTGAGCAGTTCTTC
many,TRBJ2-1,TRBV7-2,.,CASSQGAGHEQFF,TGTGCCAGCAGCCAGGGAGCGGGACACGAGCAGTTCTTC
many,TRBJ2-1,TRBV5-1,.,CASSLARYEQFF,TGCGCCAGCAGCTTGGCCCGGTATGAGCAGTTCTTC
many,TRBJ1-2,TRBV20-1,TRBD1,CSARHRGTGGYTF,TGCAGTGCTAGACACAGGGGAACGGGAGGCTACACCTTC
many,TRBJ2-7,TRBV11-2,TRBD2,CASSSFSGSYEQYF,TGTGCCAGCAGCTCCTTTAGCGGGAGCTACGAGCAGTACTTC
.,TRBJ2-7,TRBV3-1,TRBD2,CASSPASGEEQYF,TGTGCCAGCAGCCCCGCTAGCGGGGAGGAGCAGTACTTC
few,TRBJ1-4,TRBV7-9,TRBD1,CASSTDRGHEKLFF,TGTGCCAGCAGCACGGACAGGGGGCATGAAAAACTGTTTTTT
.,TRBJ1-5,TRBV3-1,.,CASSQGVGGNQPQHF,TGTGCCAGCAGCCAAGGGGTCGGGGGCAATCAGCCCCAGCATTTT